This T cell receptor beta chain was recovered during a study of blood T cells in healthy people across ages. Study-wide results and limits: What prevented conclusive comparison of naive and antigen-experienced cells was that PBMCs were unsorted. More naive CD4+ cells and higher diversity were found in long-lived than in aged donors.

With regard to this clonotype: Its specificity is unknown. Just one base apart from a much larger clone, this may be a read error.

Next came a second PCR, run for about 6 to 11 cycles, which used a sample-barcoded 5' primer along with a J-beta primer mix. TCRdb reprocessed the 5' RACE reads with MiXCR, giving one entry per CDR3 protein. Of about 680,000 distinct CDR3 sequences listed, 45% to 50% are singletons. The sample was blood. The source of this sequence is a woman between 55 and 75 years old in good health.

CDR3 nucleotides: TGCAGTGCTAGAGATTTTGAGCGGGCTAGGGATGAGCAGTACTTC. It codes for CSARDFERARDEQYF. The J gene is TRBJ2-7, the V gene TRBV20-1, with a tentative D call TRBD2 (6 bases). CDR3 length: 15 amino acids. Per germline, CDR1 DFQATT and CDR2 SNEGSKA (reference sequence). V shed 0 bases and J shed 7 bases, with 19 bases lying between them.